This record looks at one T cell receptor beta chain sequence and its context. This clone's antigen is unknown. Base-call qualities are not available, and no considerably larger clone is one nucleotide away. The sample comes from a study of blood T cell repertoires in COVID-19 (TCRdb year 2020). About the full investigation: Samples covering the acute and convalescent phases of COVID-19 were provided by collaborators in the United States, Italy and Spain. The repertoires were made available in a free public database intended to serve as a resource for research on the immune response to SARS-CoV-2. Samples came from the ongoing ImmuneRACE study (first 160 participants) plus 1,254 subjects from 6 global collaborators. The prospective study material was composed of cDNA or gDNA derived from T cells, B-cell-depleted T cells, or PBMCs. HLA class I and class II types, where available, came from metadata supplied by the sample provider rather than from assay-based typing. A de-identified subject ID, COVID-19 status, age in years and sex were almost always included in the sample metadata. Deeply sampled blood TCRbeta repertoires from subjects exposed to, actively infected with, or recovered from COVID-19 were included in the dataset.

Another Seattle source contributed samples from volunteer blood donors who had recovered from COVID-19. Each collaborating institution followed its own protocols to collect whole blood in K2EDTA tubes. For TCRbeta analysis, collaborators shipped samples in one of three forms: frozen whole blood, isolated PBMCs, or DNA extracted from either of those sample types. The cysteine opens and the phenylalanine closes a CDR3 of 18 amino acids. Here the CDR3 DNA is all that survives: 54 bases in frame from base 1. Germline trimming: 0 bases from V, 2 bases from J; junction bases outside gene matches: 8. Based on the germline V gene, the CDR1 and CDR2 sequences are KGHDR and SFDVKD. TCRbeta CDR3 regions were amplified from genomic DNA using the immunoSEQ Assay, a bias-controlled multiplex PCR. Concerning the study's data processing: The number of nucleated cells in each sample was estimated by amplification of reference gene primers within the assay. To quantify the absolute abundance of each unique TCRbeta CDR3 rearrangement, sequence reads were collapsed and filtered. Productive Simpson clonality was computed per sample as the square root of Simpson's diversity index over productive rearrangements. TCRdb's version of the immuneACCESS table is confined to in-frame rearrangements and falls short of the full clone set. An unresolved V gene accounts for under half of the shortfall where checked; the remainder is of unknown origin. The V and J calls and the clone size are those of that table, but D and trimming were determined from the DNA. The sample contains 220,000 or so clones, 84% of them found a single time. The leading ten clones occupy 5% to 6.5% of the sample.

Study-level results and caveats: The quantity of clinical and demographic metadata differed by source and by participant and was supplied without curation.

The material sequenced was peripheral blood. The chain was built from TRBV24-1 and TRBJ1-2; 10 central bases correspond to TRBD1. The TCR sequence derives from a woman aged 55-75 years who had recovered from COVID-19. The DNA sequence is TGTGCCACCAGTGATTTGTTCTTTGGGACAGGGGACAACTATGGCTACACCTTC. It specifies CATSDLFFGTGDNYGYTF.